This T cell receptor beta chain was recorded in a study of blood T cell repertoires in COVID-19. Study-wide context: The United States, Italy and Spain provided the acute and convalescent COVID-19 samples. In each case, the material was cDNA or gDNA derived from T cells, B-cell-depleted T cells, or PBMCs.

The CDR3 loop spans 13 amino acids. CDR1 is LGHDT, CDR2 YNNKEL, per germline (reference sequence). V lost 4 bases, J lost 5 bases, and 11 bases lay in between. Original processing methods: Nucleated cell number was recorded as an estimate derived from reference gene primer amplification. Libraries were prepared by immunoSEQ multiplex PCR; TCRdb keeps only in-frame clonotypes and omits some of them. V and J calls and clone size follow that table, whereas D and trimming were derived from the DNA. The sample holds tens of thousands of clones, around nine tenths seen once. This receptor was taken from a man in his fifties or sixties with active or convalescent COVID-19. The V and J genes are TRBV3-1 (or the pseudogene TRBV3-2) and TRBJ1-1, with a weak D call TRBD1 (5 bases). Sequenced input: peripheral blood. The CDR3 region is CASSLEGLTEAFF. Here the CDR3 DNA reads TGTGCCAGCAGCCTGGAGGGGTTAACTGAAGCTTTCTTT.